This record looks at one TCR beta chain sequence and its context. The antigen is undetermined. These data come from a study of cytomegalovirus exposure and HLA in healthy donors. PCR used 60 Vbeta primers and 13 Jbeta primers. This table comes from immunoSEQ multiplex PCR, and its TCRdb copy is limited to in-frame clones, with some not included. The sample has approximately 110,000 clones; the top ten hold approximately 6.2%. Germline values: CDR1 MNHNS, CDR2 SASEGT. This CDR3 contains 15 residues. V was cut by 3 bases and J by 1 base, with 10 bases left in between. Study results and limitations: Excluded: some indistinguishable V segments such as TRBV6-2 and TRBV6-3. Immune exposure data for these donors was limited to CMV serostatus.

The chain is built from TRBV6-1 and TRBJ1-5, with no clear D. The source of this sequence is a man aged 40-49 years in good health and CMV-seropositive. Sequenced sample: PBMCs. DNA of the CDR3: TGTGCCAGCAGTGAGTACATCGGGAGCAATCAGCCCCAGCATTTT. Protein product: CASSEYIGSNQPQHF.